This TCR beta chain was documented in a study of control samples from healthy donors and cancer patients. This clone was seen only once. The V and J ends lost 2 bases and 2 bases respectively, with 10 bases between them. Looked up from germline, CDR1 is SGHDT and CDR2 is YYEEEE. CDR3 length: 14 amino acids. Measured with immunoSEQ multiplex PCR; TCRdb has only the in-frame clones, and not every one. Seen here are roughly 120,000 clones, around 90% observed once, and the top ten hold about two fifths. The sample was blood. The chain combines TRBV5-6 with TRBJ1-1; D not certain. This clonotype was sampled from a man between 45 and 60 years old in good health. The chain's CDR3 is CASSFMAVNTEAFF. The CDR3 bases are TGTGCCAGCAGCTTTATGGCGGTCAACACTGAAGCTTTCTTT. Combining the CDR3 with reference TRBV5-6 and TRBJ1-1 gives the whole variable domain DAGVTQSPTHLIKTRGQQVTLRCSPKSGHDTVSWYQQALGQGPQFIFQYYEEEERQRGNFPDRFSGHQFPNYSSELNVNALLLGDSALYLCASSFMAVNTEAFFGQGTRLTVV.